This T cell receptor beta chain derives from a study of fetal regulatory T cell absence and autoimmunity. Sequencing was at survey level. Libraries were prepared by immunoSEQ multiplex PCR; TCRdb keeps only in-frame clonotypes and omits some of them. Counted here are about 95,000 clones, around 72% occurring once; the ten biggest clones make up just under 2%. The sample holds a few counts of this clone. Its target is unknown. V was shortened by 4 bases and J by 6 bases, with 10 bases between the two germline ends. Germline-derived CDR1 and CDR2 are SGHTA and FQGNSA. This CDR3 contains 12 residues. Study-wide points: Pancreas and cord blood did not differ much in TRB family usage. In IPEX, the enrichment was taken to support antigen-driven autoimmunity before birth.

Sequencing input: pancreas tissue. The chain is built from TRBV7-2 and TRBJ2-7; D is ambiguous. The origin of this receptor is a male donor with IPEX syndrome. For the CDR3, the DNA is TGTGCCAGCAGCTCCCCTTTTGGCGAGCAGTACTTC. Translated: CASSSPFGEQYF. Looking up the rest from reference TRBV7-2 and TRBJ2-7 gives the full variable domain: GAGVSQSPSNKVTEKGKDVELRCDPISGHTALYWYRQSLGQGLEFLIYFQGNSAPDKSGLPSDRFSAERTGGSVSTLTIQRTQQEDSAVYLCASSSPFGEQYFGPGTRLTVT.